This section outlines one T cell receptor beta chain sequence together with its context. CDR1 is MGHRA and CDR2 is YSYEKL in the germline V gene. V lost 1 base and J lost 0; bases outside the gene matches: 9. The CDR3 totals 19 residues. The entry originates in a study of regulatory T cells in long-lasting Graves disease. In building TCR beta libraries, iRepertoire HTBI primers were used together with Arm-PCR of CDR3 regions. TCRdb re-called the multiplex PCR reads through MiXCR, storing one row per CDR3 protein. The repertoire holds roughly 560,000 distinct CDR3 sequences, with around 15% as singletons. Time point described: newly diagnosed GD, antithyroid drugs for less than 3 months. Making the TCR library involved RNA that had been extracted from PBMCs. The data also belong to a second study, concerning T cells in Graves' hyperthyroidism and ophthalmopathy.

This receptor was identified in a woman aged 35-60 years with Graves disease. This rearrangement joins TRBV4-1 to TRBJ2-3; TRBD2 matches at 11 bases. Sequencing used peripheral blood mononuclear cells (PBMCs), obtained at new diagnosis, from a patient treated with antithyroid drugs. The chain's CDR3 is CASSQVGPSGGSSTDTQYF. The CDR3 region has the DNA TGCGCCAGCAGCCAAGTGGGGCCTAGCGGGGGGTCTAGCACAGATACGCAGTATTTT.